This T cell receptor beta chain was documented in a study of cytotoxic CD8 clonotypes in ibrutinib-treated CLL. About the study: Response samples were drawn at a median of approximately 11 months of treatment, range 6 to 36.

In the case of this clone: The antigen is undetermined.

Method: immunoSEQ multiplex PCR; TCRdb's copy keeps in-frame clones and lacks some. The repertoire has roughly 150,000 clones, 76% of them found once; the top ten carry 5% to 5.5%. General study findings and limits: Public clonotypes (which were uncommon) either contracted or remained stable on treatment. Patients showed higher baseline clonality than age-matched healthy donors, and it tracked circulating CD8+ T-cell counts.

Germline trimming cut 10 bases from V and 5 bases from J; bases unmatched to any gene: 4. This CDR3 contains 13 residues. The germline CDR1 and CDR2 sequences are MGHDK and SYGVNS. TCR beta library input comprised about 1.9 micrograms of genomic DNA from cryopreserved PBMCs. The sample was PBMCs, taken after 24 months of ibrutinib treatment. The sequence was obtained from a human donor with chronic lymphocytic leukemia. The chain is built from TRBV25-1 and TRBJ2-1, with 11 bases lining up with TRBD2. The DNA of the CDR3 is TGTGCCACCCGACTAGCGGGGAACAATGAGCAGTTCTTC. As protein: CATRLAGNNEQFF.